These 24 T cell receptor beta chains share one sample of origin, sequenced in a study of cytomegalovirus exposure and HLA in healthy donors. In the PCR, 60 Vbeta and 13 Jbeta primers were used. The protocol was immunoSEQ multiplex PCR, while the TCRdb copy is restricted to in-frame clones and leaves out a portion. The sample contains about 120,000 clones, roughly 65% of which appear only once. Material for sequencing was PBMCs. Receptor source: a man in his forties in good health and CMV-seropositive.

The V gene is TRBV6-5, the J gene TRBJ2-2, with 10 bases matching TRBD1. The junction had 6 bases not matched to a gene; V was cut back by 4 bases and J by 7 bases. Germline CDR1 and CDR2: MNHEY and SVGAGI. This CDR3 contains 15 residues. The CDR3 DNA is TGTGCCAGCAGTTCCGCGACAGGGGGCATCGGGGAGCTGTTTTTT. Translating it yields CASSSATGGIGELFF.

CDR3 sequence: CASSRPGVNEKLFF. The CDR3 region has the DNA TGTGCCAGCAGCAGACCAGGGGTTAATGAAAAACTGTTTTTT. The rearrangement joins TRBV5-8 to TRBJ1-4, with D tentatively TRBD1 (6 bases). The germline V gene has CDR1 SGHTS and CDR2 YDEGEE. V was cut by 4 bases and J by 4 bases, with 11 bases left in between. The CDR3 consists of 14 residues.

The genes are TRBV6-1 and TRBJ2-2; 8 positions agree with TRBD1. The CDR3 spans 15 residues. Looked up from germline, CDR1 is MNHNS and CDR2 is SASEGT. The V segment lost 2 bases and the J segment 5 bases; nucleotides outside the gene matches: 4. CDR3 residues: CASSETGGRTGELFF. DNA of the CDR3: TGTGCCAGCAGTGAAACAGGGGGTCGAACCGGGGAGCTGTTTTTT.

This chain joins TRBV7-2 and TRBJ1-2, with 8 bases matching TRBD1. Per germline, CDR1 SGHTA and CDR2 FQGNSA. This CDR3 is built from 15 residues. With 5 bases clipped from V and 7 bases from J, the junction kept 12 bases outside the gene matches. This CDR3 reads CASSPSQGASTGYTF. CDR3 DNA: TGTGCCAGCAGCCCGTCTCAGGGGGCCTCAACTGGCTACACCTTC.

The chain combines TRBV6-5 with TRBJ2-7; no firm D call. The CDR3 is 15 residues long. Trimming left V 0 bases short and J 0 bases short, with 9 bases between. CDR1 MNHEY and CDR2 SVGAGI come from the germline V gene. CDR3 amino acids: CASSYSSPHSYEQYF. CDR3 DNA sequence: TGTGCCAGCAGTTACTCGAGCCCCCACTCCTACGAGCAGTACTTC.

V is TRBV7-2 and J is TRBJ2-1; 9 bases are shared with TRBD2. The junction had 7 bases not matched to a gene; V was cut back by 6 bases and J by 7 bases. CDR1 SGHTA and CDR2 FQGNSA come from the germline V gene. This CDR3 is 14 amino acids long. CDR3 in amino acids: CASSLGTSSNEQFF. The CDR3 DNA follows: TGTGCCAGCAGTCTCGGGACTAGCAGTAATGAGCAGTTCTTC.

The V call is TRBV2, the J call TRBJ2-1; weak D call: TRBD2 (5 bases). The CDR3 is 13 residues long. Trimming took off 7 bases at V and 5 bases at J, with 12 bases between the two ends. Germline V lookup: CDR1 SNHLY, CDR2 FYNNEI. Here the CDR3 DNA reads TGTGCCAGCACGAGGGTCCCCGACAATGAGCAGTTCTTC. Amino acids: CASTRVPDNEQFF.

The chain links TRBV27 to TRBJ1-2; maybe TRBD1 (6 bases). Germline V gives CDR1 MNHEY, CDR2 SMNVEV (reference sequence). There are 17 residues in the CDR3. V lost 5 bases and J 4 bases, leaving 23 bases between the germline ends. The chain's CDR3 is CASSHRPQQGYSYGYTF. Written as DNA, the CDR3 is TGTGCCAGCAGTCACCGCCCTCAACAGGGTTACAGCTATGGCTACACCTTC.

The chain employs TRBV10-3 and TRBJ1-5, with 8 positions matching TRBD1. This CDR3 spans 15 amino acids. Germline V CDR1 and CDR2: ENHRY, SYGVKD. V lost 8 bases and J lost 4; bases outside the gene matches: 10. CDR3 sequence: CAIASQGGQNQPQHF. In DNA, the CDR3 is TGTGCCATCGCGTCACAGGGGGGGCAAAATCAGCCCCAGCATTTT.

J is TRBJ1-2 and V is TRBV5-1; TRBD1 matches at 9 bases. Per the germline V gene, CDR1 is SGHRS and CDR2 is YFSETQ. V lost 5 bases and J lost 8; bases outside the gene matches: 10. The CDR3 length is 14 residues. This chain's CDR3 is CASRTRQGGKGYTF. The CDR3 DNA is TGCGCCAGCAGAACCCGACAGGGGGGGAAAGGCTACACCTTC.

V usage is TRBV6-4 and J usage is TRBJ1-1, with 7 nucleotides matching TRBD1. V was clipped by 3 bases and J by 6 bases; unmatched bases: 4. Germline lookup yields CDR1 MRHNA and CDR2 SNTAGT. CDR3 length: 13 amino acids. CDR3 residues: CASSDQGGSEAFF. Written as DNA, the CDR3 is TGTGCCAGCAGTGATCAGGGGGGCTCTGAAGCTTTCTTT.

The chain uses TRBV5-8 and TRBJ2-7; 10 positions match TRBD1. Trimming took 6 bases from V and 2 from J; bases not matched to a gene: 8. Germline V gene lookup returns CDR1 SGHTS and CDR2 YDEGEE. CDR3 length: 15 amino acids. The CDR3: CASTRAGTGAYEQYF. DNA of the CDR3: TGTGCCAGCACCCGCGCCGGGACAGGGGCCTACGAGCAGTACTTC.

The chain combines TRBV28 with TRBJ2-3, with a tentative D call TRBD1 (7 bases). The CDR3 is made up of 14 amino acids. V gave up 3 bases and J gave up 6 bases, with 13 bases separating them. Germline CDR1 reads MDHEN; CDR2 reads SYDVKM. The CDR3 spells CASSFPPGGDTQYF. In DNA, the CDR3 is TGTGCCAGCAGTTTCCCGCCAGGGGGGGATACGCAGTATTTT.

A few counts support this clone. The chain is built from TRBV6-5 and TRBJ1-1; possible D gene TRBD1, 5 bases. Germline CDR1 reads MNHEY; CDR2 reads SVGAGI. The V end was cut by 0 bases, the J end by 4 bases, with 12 bases between. This CDR3 is 15 amino acids long. The CDR3 here is CASSYSGGRGTEAFF. CDR3 nucleotides: TGTGCCAGCAGTTACTCCGGGGGACGGGGCACTGAAGCTTTCTTT.

The V and J genes are TRBV7-9 and TRBJ2-7, with D possibly matching TRBD1 (6 bases). There are 15 residues in the CDR3. Trimming took off 5 bases at V and 0 bases at J, with 14 bases between the two ends. Germline CDR1 SEHNR, CDR2 FQNEAQ (reference sequence). In DNA, the CDR3 is TGTGCCAGCAGCCCTCTGGGGGCCGTCTCCTACGAGCAGTACTTC. Translation: CASSPLGAVSYEQYF. Drawing the rest from reference TRBV7-9 and TRBJ2-7, the complete variable domain is DTGVSQNPRHKITKRGQNVTFRCDPISEHNRLYWYRQTLGQGPEFLTYFQNEAQLEKSRLLSDRFSAERPKGSFSTLEIQRTEQGDSAMYLCASSPLGAVSYEQYFGPGTRLTVT.

The chain employs TRBV11-2 and TRBJ2-5, with 12 bases identical to TRBD2. Germline loops: CDR1 SGHAT, CDR2 FQNNGV. There are 17 residues in the CDR3. The V and J ends lost 4 bases and 5 bases, in that order; junction bases with no gene match: 11. In DNA, the CDR3 is TGTGCCAGCAGCTCCCTGGCTAGCGGGGGGGCTTGGGAGACCCAGTACTTC. This sequence encodes CASSSLASGGAWETQYF.

The V gene is TRBV6-6, the J gene TRBJ1-3, with D unclear. Trimming cost V 2 bases and J 1 base, with 6 bases left between them. The V gene's germline CDR1 is MNHNY and CDR2 SVGAGI (reference sequence). CDR3 length: 14 residues. The CDR3 region is CASSYPASGNTIYF. The CDR3 DNA follows: TGTGCCAGCAGTTACCCCGCGTCTGGAAACACCATATATTTT.

The chain is built from TRBV7-9 and TRBJ2-1, with 7 positions matching TRBD1. This CDR3 has 12 residues. Germline CDR1 SEHNR, CDR2 FQNEAQ (reference sequence). V shed 5 bases, J shed 6 bases, and the junction held 1 base outside the gene matches. DNA for the CDR3: TGTGCCAGCAGCGGGACAGCCAATGAGCAGTTCTTC. It yields the protein CASSGTANEQFF.

The genes are TRBV5-1 and TRBJ2-7; 7 bases agree with TRBD1. The CDR3 totals 16 residues. Germline V gene data show CDR1 as SGHRS and CDR2 as YFSETQ. V shed 4 bases, J shed 0 bases, and the junction held 10 bases outside the gene matches. The CDR3 nucleotides are TGCGCCAGCAGCACGCGACGACAGGGAAGCTCCTACGAGCAGTACTTC. Amino acid sequence: CASSTRRQGSSYEQYF.

This clone has a single count. CDR3: CASSLGTGATEAFF. The CDR3 nucleotides read TGCGCCAGCAGCTTGGGGACAGGGGCCACTGAAGCTTTCTTT. The J gene is TRBJ1-1, the V gene TRBV5-1, with 9 nucleotides matching TRBD1. The CDR3 contains 14 residues. V shed 0 bases and J 4 bases; nucleotides not matched to a gene: 1. The germline CDR1 and CDR2 sequences are SGHRS and YFSETQ.

This clone was observed a few times. The J gene is TRBJ2-1, the V gene TRBV6-4; the D gene is possibly TRBD1 (6 bases). The CDR3 extends over 13 amino acids. Between the trimmed V and J ends, which lost 2 bases and 11 bases, there was a span of 13 bases. Germline V gene lookup returns CDR1 MRHNA and CDR2 SNTAGT. DNA of the CDR3: TGTGCCAGCAGTGACGCCATCAGGGGAAAGCAGTTCTTC. It translates to CASSDAIRGKQFF.

The chain uses TRBV7-9 and TRBJ2-3, with 7 positions matching TRBD1. CDR3 length equals 14 residues. V gave up 1 base and J gave up 11 bases; unmatched junction bases: 9. The germline V gene encodes CDR1 SEHNR and CDR2 FQNEAQ (reference sequence). The CDR3 region has the DNA TGTGCCAGCAGCTTAGGGTCGACAGGGTTTGGGCAGTATTTT. It specifies CASSLGSTGFGQYF.

The chain combines TRBV5-1 with TRBJ2-3; D ambiguous. Trimming cost V 2 bases and J 3 bases, with 4 bases left between them. Per the germline V gene, CDR1 is SGHRS and CDR2 is YFSETQ. The CDR3 length is 12 residues. In DNA form, the CDR3 reads TGCGCCAGCAGCTTTACAACAGATACGCAGTATTTT. It translates to CASSFTTDTQYF.

The chain uses TRBV5-6 and TRBJ2-1, with D maybe TRBD2 (6 bases). Germline values: CDR1 SGHDT, CDR2 YYEEEE. This CDR3 is 15 amino acids long. V lost 1 base and J lost 4, with 12 bases in between. The CDR3 bases are TGTGCCAGCAGCTTGTTGTCTAGCGCTTACAATGAGCAGTTCTTC. It encodes CASSLLSSAYNEQFF.